One and the same sample provided the 11 T cell receptor beta chains below, sequenced in a study of OX40 agonist ivuxolimab in advanced cancers. Libraries were prepared by immunoSEQ multiplex PCR; TCRdb keeps only in-frame clonotypes and omits some of them. In the table there are tens of thousands of clones, 91% of which are singletons. The sequencing here drew on CD4+ or CD8+ T cells sorted from blood, taken in a trial of the OX40 agonist ivuxolimab. Receptor source: an adult with an advanced solid tumor such as melanoma, head and neck, liver or kidney cancer.

Only one count was recorded for this clone. The chain uses TRBV10-3 and TRBJ2-7; 9 nucleotides agree with TRBD2. The J segment lost 0 bases and the V segment lost 10 bases, leaving 10 bases of the junction unmatched. Germline loops: CDR1 ENHRY, CDR2 SYGVKD. This CDR3 is 15 amino acids long. Here the CDR3 reads CATKGGLATSYEQYF. The CDR3 DNA follows: TGTGCCACTAAGGGGGGACTAGCCACCTCCTACGAGCAGTACTTC.

The chain joins TRBV25-1 to TRBJ1-1, with D possibly matching TRBD1 (6 bases). Germline CDR1 reads MGHDK; CDR2 reads SYGVNS. V dropped 3 bases and J dropped 2 bases, with 16 bases sitting between them. The CDR3 covers 16 residues. The CDR3 nucleotides are TGTGCCAGCAGTGACAGGGGAGTCGTTGGAAACACTGAAGCTTTCTTT. This gives the protein CASSDRGVVGNTEAFF.

This chain joins TRBV7-3 and TRBJ2-2; a weak D match, TRBD1 (5 bases). The CDR3 length is 15 residues. Germline lookup yields CDR1 SGHTA and CDR2 FQGTGA. V dropped 6 bases and J dropped 4 bases, with 15 bases sitting between them. CDR3 DNA: TGTGCCAGCAGTCCCGACCCAGGGTCCACCGGGGAGCTGTTTTTT. Translated, it gives CASSPDPGSTGELFF.

The J gene is TRBJ2-2, the V gene TRBV11-3; TRBD2 might be the D (5 bases). Germline V CDR1 and CDR2: SGHNT, YENEEA. CDR3 length: 17 amino acids. V was trimmed by 5 bases and J by 6 bases, leaving 22 bases between them. The CDR3 bases are TGTGCCAGCAGCCACGTTAAGGTGGGAGAAGGTTCCGGGGAGCTGTTTTTT. This translates into CASSHVKVGEGSGELFF.

The chain couples TRBV7-9 to TRBJ2-5, with 10 bases fitting TRBD2. The V and J ends lost 0 bases and 3 bases, in that order; junction bases with no gene match: 4. The germline CDR1 and CDR2 sequences are SEHNR and FQNEAQ (reference sequence). The CDR3 consists of 16 residues. CDR3 coding DNA: TGTGCCAGCAGCTTAGCGGTAGGGACTAGCGAAGAGACCCAGTACTTC. Its translation: CASSLAVGTSEETQYF.

V gene TRBV15 combines with J gene TRBJ2-1; D is unresolved. The CDR3 is 16 residues long. The V end was cut by 0 bases, the J end by 8 bases, with 17 bases between. Germline V gives CDR1 LNHNV, CDR2 YYDKDF (reference sequence). CDR3: CATSRDPWDHVDEQFF. CDR3 DNA sequence: TGTGCCACCAGCAGAGACCCCTGGGATCATGTGGATGAGCAGTTCTTC. Supplemented by reference TRBV15 and TRBJ2-1, the full variable domain reads DAMVIQNPRYQVTQFGKPVTLSCSQTLNHNVMYWYQQKSSQAPKLLFHYYDKDFNNEADTPDNFQSRRPNTSFCFLDIRSPGLGDTAMYLCATSRDPWDHVDEQFFGPGTRLTVL.

Points on this clone: This same CDR3 is encoded by further DNA sequences in the sample. The rearrangement uses TRBV27 and TRBJ2-3, with D uncertain. Trimming stripped 9 bases from V and 1 base from J, with 14 bases between. The germline V gene has CDR1 MNHEY and CDR2 SMNVEV (reference sequence). The CDR3 loop spans 14 amino acids. The CDR3 sequence: CASSRQKGTDTQYF. The CDR3 nucleotides read TGTGCCAGTAGTCGACAAAAGGGCACAGATACGCAGTATTTT.

CDR3 sequence reads: CASSPNSIQGETQYF. The CDR3 coding sequence is TGCGCCAGCAGCCCTAACTCAATACAGGGAGAGACCCAGTACTTC. The V call is TRBV5-1, the J call TRBJ2-5; D may be TRBD1 (6 bases). V was clipped by 4 bases and J by 4 bases, with 17 bases between them. CDR3 length equals 15 residues. Germline CDR1 SGHRS, CDR2 YFSETQ. Full variable domain (missing parts from reference TRBV5-1 and TRBJ2-5): KAGVTQTPRYLIKTRGQQVTLSCSPISGHRSVSWYQQTPGQGLQFLFEYFSETQRNKGNFPGRFSGRQFSNSRSEMNVSTLELGDSALYLCASSPNSIQGETQYFGPGTRLLVL.

The chain couples TRBV7-3 to TRBJ1-1; tentatively, D is TRBD1 (5 bases). The CDR3 loop spans 15 amino acids. Trimming took 4 bases from V and 5 from J, leaving 17 bases between them. Germline values: CDR1 SGHTA, CDR2 FQGTGA. In DNA form, the CDR3 reads TGTGCCAGCAGCTGGGGTACCGGGGGACGGACTGAAGCTTTCTTT. Its translation is CASSWGTGGRTEAFF.

The chain uses TRBV28 and TRBJ2-1; a weak D match, TRBD2 (6 bases). The length of the CDR3 is 16 residues. Germline CDR1 and CDR2: MDHEN and SYDVKM. Deletions cut 4 bases from V and 1 base from J, with 14 bases between. CDR3 bases: TGTGCCAGCAGTTCCCTCGGGGGAGGTTCCTACAATGAGCAGTTCTTC. As protein: CASSSLGGGSYNEQFF.

V usage is TRBV14 and J usage is TRBJ2-4, with 7 bases aligning to TRBD1. The CDR3 is made up of 13 amino acids. The trim removed 6 bases at V and 6 bases at J, leaving 5 bases unmatched. Germline-derived CDR1 and CDR2 are SGHDN and FVKESK. The CDR3 is CASRQTGTNIQYF. The CDR3 DNA follows: TGTGCCAGCAGACAGACAGGGACAAACATTCAGTACTTC.